The sequence of this T cell receptor beta chain was determined in a study of T cells of healthy individuals. CDR3 size: 13 residues. The V gene lost 5 bases and the J gene lost 1 base, with 8 bases spanning the gap. Looked up from germline, CDR1 is MNHEY and CDR2 is SVGAGI. This clonotype came up a few times. Via MiXCR, TCRdb re-called the 5' RACE reads, giving one row per CDR3 protein. The table includes 95,000 to 100,000 distinct CDR3 sequences, roughly 18% detected once. The source of this sequence is a human donor in good health. This chain joins TRBV6-5 and TRBJ1-1; D gene uncertain. This CDR3 is CASSTTANTEAFF. The CDR3 region has the DNA TGTGCCAGCAGTACAACAGCGAACACTGAAGCTTTCTTT.